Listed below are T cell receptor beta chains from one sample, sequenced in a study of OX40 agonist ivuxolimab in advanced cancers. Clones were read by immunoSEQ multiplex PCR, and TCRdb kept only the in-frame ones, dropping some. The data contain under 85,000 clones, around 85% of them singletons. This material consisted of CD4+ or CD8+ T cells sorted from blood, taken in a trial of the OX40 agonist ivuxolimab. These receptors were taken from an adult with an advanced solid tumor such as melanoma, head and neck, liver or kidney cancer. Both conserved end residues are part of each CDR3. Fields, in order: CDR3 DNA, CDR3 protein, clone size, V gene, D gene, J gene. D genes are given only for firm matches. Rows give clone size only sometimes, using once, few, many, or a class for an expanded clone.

CDR3 DNA: TGTGCCAGCAGCCCCTTGACTAGTACACCGTCGAAGTACAATGAGCAGTTCTTC
CDR3 protein: CASSPLTSTPSKYNEQFF
clone size: NA
V gene: TRBV7-3
D gene: NA
J gene: TRBJ2-1

CDR3 DNA: TGTGCCAGCAGTTTGGCGGGACAGAACTATGGCTACACCTTC
CDR3 protein: CASSLAGQNYGYTF
clone size: NA
V gene: TRBV27
D gene: TRBD1
J gene: TRBJ1-2

CDR3 DNA: TGTGCCAGCCTCCGACCGCCCGGGGAGCTGTTTTTT
CDR3 protein: CASLRPPGELFF
clone size: NA
V gene: TRBV28
D gene: NA
J gene: TRBJ2-2

CDR3 DNA: TGTGCCAGCAGCCCCGGTCCTGGACGTACTAACTATGGCTACACCTTC
CDR3 protein: CASSPGPGRTNYGYTF
clone size: NA
V gene: TRBV7-3
D gene: NA
J gene: TRBJ1-2

CDR3 DNA: TGTGCCTGGAGTGTACGGGTAGGGGATGGCTACACCTTC
CDR3 protein: CAWSVRVGDGYTF
clone size: NA
V gene: TRBV30
D gene: NA
J gene: TRBJ1-2

CDR3 DNA: TGTGCCACCAAAGGGGCCCCCAGCACTGAAGCTTTCTTT
CDR3 protein: CATKGAPSTEAFF
clone size: NA
V gene: TRBV10-3
D gene: NA
J gene: TRBJ1-1

CDR3 DNA: TGTGCCAGCAGCCGGGACAGAAGCAACTATGGCTACACCTTC
CDR3 protein: CASSRDRSNYGYTF
clone size: NA
V gene: TRBV6-5
D gene: TRBD1
J gene: TRBJ1-2

CDR3 DNA: TGTGCCATCAGTGCGCAGACCCGGGCCTCTCGACCTACCTACGAGCAGTACTTC
CDR3 protein: CAISAQTRASRPTYEQYF
clone size: NA
V gene: TRBV10-3
D gene: NA
J gene: TRBJ2-7

CDR3 DNA: TGTGCCAGCAGAAAAACGGGAGGAGGGGATACGCAGTATTTT
CDR3 protein: CASRKTGGGDTQYF
clone size: NA
V gene: TRBV6-5
D gene: TRBD2
J gene: TRBJ2-3

CDR3 DNA: TGTGCCAGCAGGAGGATGGGGGGAACTAATGAAAAACTGTTTTTT
CDR3 protein: CASRRMGGTNEKLFF
clone size: NA
V gene: TRBV27
D gene: NA
J gene: TRBJ1-4

CDR3 DNA: TGTGCCAGCAGTTATGCAACAGGAGCTAACTATGGCTACACCTTC
CDR3 protein: CASSYATGANYGYTF
clone size: NA
V gene: TRBV6-5
D gene: NA
J gene: TRBJ1-2

CDR3 DNA: TGTGCCAGCAGCTCAACTTGGGGCACAACTTATTATGGCTACACCTTC
CDR3 protein: CASSSTWGTTYYGYTF
clone size: NA
V gene: TRBV7-3
D gene: NA
J gene: TRBJ1-2

CDR3 DNA: TGTGCCAGCAGCTTAGCATCGCATCGGCCCCAGCATTTT
CDR3 protein: CASSLASHRPQHF
clone size: few
V gene: TRBV7-6
D gene: NA
J gene: TRBJ1-5

CDR3 DNA: TGTGCCAGCAGCCAGTCAGGGGGGAGTCAGACCCAGTACTTC
CDR3 protein: CASSQSGGSQTQYF
clone size: NA
V gene: TRBV4-2
D gene: NA
J gene: TRBJ2-5

CDR3 DNA: TGCAGCGTTAGACGGATCCAAGAGACCCAGTACTTC
CDR3 protein: CSVRRIQETQYF
clone size: NA
V gene: TRBV29-1
D gene: NA
J gene: TRBJ2-5

CDR3 DNA: TGTGCCAGCAGCTTTGGGACAGGGGTTGGTCAGCCCCAGCATTTT
CDR3 protein: CASSFGTGVGQPQHF
clone size: NA
V gene: TRBV5-5
D gene: TRBD1
J gene: TRBJ1-5

CDR3 DNA: TGTGCCAGCAGCTTAGCTAGGGGGTCCCAAGAGACCCAGTACTTC
CDR3 protein: CASSLARGSQETQYF
clone size: NA
V gene: TRBV7-3
D gene: NA
J gene: TRBJ2-5

CDR3 DNA: TGTGCCAGCAGTTTACTGGGAGAGACCCAGTACTTC
CDR3 protein: CASSLLGETQYF
clone size: once
V gene: TRBV28
D gene: NA
J gene: TRBJ2-5

CDR3 DNA: TGTGCCAGCAGTTTAAGTCAGGCAAATCAGCCCCAGCATTTT
CDR3 protein: CASSLSQANQPQHF
clone size: few
V gene: TRBV27
D gene: NA
J gene: TRBJ1-5

CDR3 DNA: TGTGCCAGCATTCCTGACAGGGATAAGGGCAAAAACATTCAGTACTTC
CDR3 protein: CASIPDRDKGKNIQYF
clone size: NA
V gene: TRBV2
D gene: TRBD1
J gene: TRBJ2-4

CDR3 DNA: TGTGCCAGCAGTTCCCAAGGACCGCCTTTGGGCAATCAGCCCCAGCATTTT
CDR3 protein: CASSSQGPPLGNQPQHF
clone size: NA
V gene: TRBV28
D gene: NA
J gene: TRBJ1-5

CDR3 DNA: TGCAGCGCCGCTTCTCCAGGAGGAACCTACGAGCAGTACTTC
CDR3 protein: CSAASPGGTYEQYF
clone size: NA
V gene: TRBV29-1
D gene: NA
J gene: TRBJ2-7